The rows below give T cell receptor beta chains drawn from one sample of a study of T cell responses to AZD1222 COVID-19 vaccine. Sequencing was performed with immunoSEQ multiplex PCR; in TCRdb, only in-frame clones are kept and a portion is missing. The data hold over 100,000 clones, with around 90% observed a single time. Sequencing used peripheral blood, obtained on day 0 of AZD1222 vaccination. The receptors were sampled from an adult in good health. Each CDR3 is given with its conserved first and last residue.

v_call	j_call	cdr3_aa
TRBV2	TRBJ1-3	CASTPAAAGNTIYF
TRBV7-8	TRBJ1-1	CASRTPTGVNTEAFF
TRBV5-1	TRBJ2-1	CASSLIPSGSYSDNEQFF
TRBV5-4	TRBJ1-1	CASSEGDVNTEAFF
TRBV2	TRBJ2-1	CASSKVKGTYNEQFF
TRBV5-1	TRBJ1-4	CASSPGEKLFF
TRBV7-7	TRBJ1-1	CASSLGTNTEAFF
TRBV10-3	TRBJ1-1	CAISSQGVNTEAFF
TRBV3-1/TRBV3-2	TRBJ1-4	CASSHKTGRVEKLFF
TRBV30	TRBJ2-5	CAWSVRLQETQYF
TRBV29-1	TRBJ1-2	CSVRGGYGYTF
TRBV18	TRBJ1-3	CASSPRGEPGNTIYF
TRBV28	TRBJ1-5	CASTADSYQPQHF
TRBV28	TRBJ2-7	CASSLTAAGTPFSPYEQYF